What follows are 31 T cell receptor beta chains derived from one specimen sequenced in a study of OX40 agonist ivuxolimab in advanced cancers. Method: immunoSEQ multiplex PCR; TCRdb's copy keeps in-frame clones and lacks some. Among roughly 70,000 clones listed, approximately 78% were seen once. The specimen was CD4+ or CD8+ T cells sorted from blood, collected in a trial of the OX40 agonist ivuxolimab. These receptors all stem from an adult with an advanced solid tumor such as melanoma, head and neck, liver or kidney cancer.

The chain carries TRBV6-1 and TRBJ1-4; no definite D call. Germline V lookup: CDR1 MNHNS, CDR2 SASEGT. Trimming cost V 4 bases and J 7 bases, with 16 bases left between them. The CDR3 contains 15 residues. CDR3 region: CASSGWAGRTEKLFF. CDR3 in DNA: TGTGCCAGCAGTGGATGGGCAGGTCGAACTGAAAAACTGTTTTTT.

The genes are TRBV28 and TRBJ2-3; the D is unclear. V was shortened by 7 bases and J by 2 bases, with 10 bases between the two germline ends. Germline values: CDR1 MDHEN, CDR2 SYDVKM. This CDR3 contains 13 residues. The CDR3 DNA reads TGTGCCAGCATCGAACGGAACACAGATACGCAGTATTTT. Translation gives CASIERNTDTQYF. The full variable domain, completed using reference TRBV28 and TRBJ2-3, is DVKVTQSSRYLVKRTGEKVFLECVQDMDHENMFWYRQDPGLGLRLIYFSYDVKMKEKGDIPEGYSVSREKKERFSLILESASTNQTSMYLCASIERNTDTQYFGPGTRLTVL.

The chain couples TRBV4-2 to TRBJ1-1, with a possible D match to TRBD1 (5 bases). Trimming took 0 bases from V and 7 from J, leaving 9 bases between them. The length of the CDR3 is 13 residues. The germline gives CDR1 LGHNA, CDR2 YNFKEQ. Here the CDR3 reads CASSQDTGGEAFF. The DNA of the CDR3 is TGTGCCAGCAGCCAAGATACGGGGGGTGAAGCTTTCTTT.

V usage is TRBV6-5 and J usage is TRBJ2-7; D ambiguous. Looked up from germline, CDR1 is MNHEY and CDR2 is SVGAGI. Trimming stripped 7 bases from V and 9 bases from J, with 16 bases between. The CDR3 has 12 amino acids. The CDR3 protein is CASMGEITTQYF. DNA of the CDR3: TGTGCCAGCATGGGTGAAATTACGACGCAGTACTTC.

The gene calls are TRBV7-2 and TRBJ1-4, with a tentative D call TRBD1 (5 bases). The germline gives CDR1 SGHTA, CDR2 FQGNSA. V lost 5 bases and J lost 6, with 19 bases in between. This CDR3 has 16 amino acids. DNA of the CDR3: TGTGCCAGCAGCCCCAGAGTGGGGACTCAAGATGAAAAACTGTTTTTT. Its protein product is CASSPRVGTQDEKLFF.

This clone has a single count. This chain connects TRBV6-5 to TRBJ1-2; D unresolved. Trimming shortened V by 5 bases and J by 2 bases, and 3 bases separated the two germline ends. CDR1 is MNHEY, CDR2 SVGAGI, per germline. The CDR3 runs to 11 residues. CDR3 protein: CASSTNYGYTF. The CDR3 coding sequence is TGTGCCAGCAGTACAAACTATGGCTACACCTTC.

V usage is TRBV5-1 and J usage is TRBJ2-7; 8 positions agree with TRBD2. The CDR3 length is 16 residues. Unmatched junction bases numbered 12, after V lost 4 bases and J lost 3 bases. Looked up from germline, CDR1 is SGHRS and CDR2 is YFSETQ. This CDR3 reads CASSMGPGGANYEQYF. CDR3 nucleotide sequence: TGCGCCAGCAGCATGGGCCCGGGAGGGGCTAACTACGAGCAGTACTTC.

V is TRBV9 and J is TRBJ2-5; 8 nucleotides align to TRBD2. Germline V gene lookup returns CDR1 SGDLS and CDR2 YYNGEE. Germline trimming cut 4 bases from V and 1 base from J; bases unmatched to any gene: 12. The CDR3 is 17 residues long. The CDR3, as DNA: TGTGCCAGCAGCCCGACCCTAGGGGGACTAGGCCAAGAGACCCAGTACTTC. This codes for CASSPTLGGLGQETQYF.

CDR3 DNA: TGTGCCAGCAGAACTCGAGCGGGAGCTAACTACGAGCAGTACTTC. Translated: CASRTRAGANYEQYF. The V gene is TRBV6-5, the J gene TRBJ2-7; TRBD2 aligns across 8 bases. Germline CDR1 reads MNHEY; CDR2 reads SVGAGI. J gave up 3 bases and V 6 bases, and 10 bases lay outside the gene matches. This CDR3 has 15 amino acids.

This clone was counted between two and nine times. The rearrangement joins TRBV5-1 to TRBJ1-1; D might be TRBD1 (6 bases). The CDR3 extends over 15 amino acids. Germline lookup yields CDR1 SGHRS and CDR2 YFSETQ. V shed 0 bases and J shed 1 base, with 10 bases lying between them. DNA for the CDR3: TGCGCCAGCAGCTTGGACAAGGGGGGGAACACTGAAGCTTTCTTT. Its protein product is CASSLDKGGNTEAFF.

In this sample, this clone turned up a few times. This rearrangement joins TRBV6-1 to TRBJ2-1; 7 bases match TRBD2. V trimming: 4 bases; J trimming: 8 bases; junction bases outside the gene matches: 14. In germline, CDR1 is MNHNS, CDR2 SASEGT. The CDR3 spans 16 residues. CDR3 region: CASSANQRGAVHEQFF. The CDR3 DNA sequence: TGTGCCAGCAGTGCCAACCAGCGGGGAGCAGTCCATGAGCAGTTCTTC.

This clone was picked up a small number of times. V gene TRBV28 combines with J gene TRBJ1-6; weak D call: TRBD1 (5 bases). Germline V lookup: CDR1 MDHEN, CDR2 SYDVKM. This CDR3 has 17 amino acids. Deletions cut 6 bases from V and 9 bases from J, with 24 bases between. The CDR3 DNA reads as TGTGCCAGCAGGGGGCAGGGAGCTTTTTTTAAGGGTTCACCCCTCCACTTT. Its translation: CASRGQGAFFKGSPLHF.

The chain employs TRBV18 and TRBJ2-2; TRBD2 matches at 10 bases. With 1 base clipped from V and 5 bases from J, the junction kept 4 bases outside the gene matches. There are 16 residues in the CDR3. Per germline, CDR1 KGHSH and CDR2 LQKENI. The CDR3 sequence: CASSPQKTSGTGELFF. The CDR3 DNA sequence: TGTGCCAGCTCACCACAAAAGACTAGCGGGACCGGGGAGCTGTTTTTT.

This rearrangement joins TRBV28 to TRBJ1-1, with D possibly TRBD1 on 5 matching bases. The V gene's germline CDR1 is MDHEN and CDR2 SYDVKM. The germline V and J ends were trimmed by 3 bases and 4 bases, with 15 bases remaining between them. The CDR3 runs to 15 residues. CDR3 in amino acids: CASSFRGVTVTEAFF. The CDR3 DNA is TGTGCCAGCAGTTTCCGGGGGGTTACGGTCACTGAAGCTTTCTTT.

The table lists this clone with a count of one. V usage is TRBV6-1 and J usage is TRBJ1-4, with TRBD1 identical over 7 bases. Germline CDR1 and CDR2: MNHNS and SASEGT. The CDR3 loop spans 13 amino acids. With 7 bases clipped from V and 8 bases from J, the junction kept 7 bases outside the gene matches. This chain's CDR3 is CASNKGAWEKLFF. The CDR3 DNA reads TGTGCCAGCAATAAGGGGGCCTGGGAAAAACTGTTTTTT.

The chain recombines TRBV11-2 with TRBJ1-2; D gene ambiguous. In germline, CDR1 is SGHAT, CDR2 FQNNGV. Trimming shortened V by 3 bases and J by 5 bases, and 10 bases separated the two germline ends. This CDR3 region has 13 residues. CDR3 coding DNA: TGTGCCAGCAGCTTCGGCAGGATGTATGGCTACACCTTC. This translates into CASSFGRMYGYTF. Using reference TRBV11-2 and TRBJ1-2 for the parts outside the CDR3, the full variable domain is EAGVAQSPRYKIIEKRQSVAFWCNPISGHATLYWYQQILGQGPKLLIQFQNNGVVDDSQLPKDRFSAERLKGVDSTLKIQPAKLEDSAVYLCASSFGRMYGYTFGSGTRLTVV.

This chain uses TRBV28 with TRBJ1-1, with a weak D call TRBD1 (6 bases). Germline values: CDR1 MDHEN, CDR2 SYDVKM. The CDR3 has 14 residues. Trimming left V 5 bases short and J 1 base short, with 11 bases between. Written as DNA, the CDR3 is TGTGCCAGCAGTCTGCCCAGGGGGAACACTGAAGCTTTCTTT. Translation: CASSLPRGNTEAFF.

The chain links TRBV7-9 to TRBJ2-3; 7 bases fit TRBD2. Germline V lookup: CDR1 SEHNR, CDR2 FQNEAQ (reference sequence). Trimming took 1 base from V and 2 from J; bases not matched to a gene: 6. This CDR3 is 16 amino acids long. CDR3 nucleotide sequence: TGTGCCAGCAGCTTAGGTGGGGGGGATATCACAGATACGCAGTATTTT. Translating it yields CASSLGGGDITDTQYF.

The chain combines TRBV7-9 with TRBJ2-4, with D tentatively TRBD1 or TRBD2 (5 bases each). The germline V and J ends were trimmed by 5 bases and 4 bases, with 15 bases remaining between them. Germline-derived CDR1 and CDR2 are SEHNR and FQNEAQ (reference sequence). CDR3 length: 15 residues. CDR3 residues: CASSGGDRIKNIQYF. Here the CDR3 DNA reads TGTGCCAGCAGCGGAGGCGACAGAATTAAAAACATTCAGTACTTC.

V usage is TRBV25-1 and J usage is TRBJ2-3, with 9 bases aligning to TRBD2. J gave up 4 bases and V 2 bases, and 10 bases lay outside the gene matches. The germline CDR1 and CDR2 sequences are MGHDK and SYGVNS. The CDR3 contains 17 residues. The CDR3 nucleotides are TGTGCCAGCAGTGAACCCCCCTGGCGGGGGGGCGCAGATACGCAGTATTTT. It specifies CASSEPPWRGGADTQYF.

The chain links TRBV6-1 to TRBJ2-7; 7 nucleotides agree with TRBD1. Germline-derived CDR1 and CDR2 are MNHNS and SASEGT. The CDR3 is 14 amino acids. With 8 bases clipped from V and 5 bases from J, the junction kept 12 bases outside the gene matches. CDR3 sequence reads: CASGRDRARNEQYF. DNA of the CDR3: TGTGCCAGCGGAAGAGACAGGGCGAGGAACGAGCAGTACTTC.

This clone was counted a single time. This chain joins TRBV7-9 and TRBJ2-7; TRBD1 aligns across 9 bases. V lost 5 bases and J lost 2; bases outside the gene matches: 10. Germline CDR1 reads SEHNR; CDR2 reads FQNEAQ (reference sequence). The CDR3 spans 16 residues. CDR3 residues: CASSGLGTGYPYEQYF. The CDR3 DNA reads as TGTGCCAGCAGCGGCTTGGGGACAGGGTATCCCTACGAGCAGTACTTC. The full variable domain, in which reference TRBV7-9 and TRBJ2-7 provide the parts outside the CDR3, is DTGVSQNPRHKITKRGQNVTFRCDPISEHNRLYWYRQTLGQGPEFLTYFQNEAQLEKSRLLSDRFSAERPKGSFSTLEIQRTEQGDSAMYLCASSGLGTGYPYEQYFGPGTRLTVT.

The V and J genes are TRBV10-3 and TRBJ2-1; a possible D gene is TRBD1 (7 bases). Per germline, CDR1 ENHRY and CDR2 SYGVKD. The CDR3 covers 15 residues. Trimming cost V 3 bases and J 5 bases, with 14 bases left between them. The CDR3 loop is CAISEGQGGHNEQFF. The CDR3 coding sequence is TGTGCCATCAGTGAAGGTCAGGGGGGCCACAATGAGCAGTTCTTC.

A word on this clone: Other DNA sequences in this specimen translate into the identical CDR3. The chain joins TRBV6-6 to TRBJ1-5; 11 nucleotides agree with TRBD1. J was trimmed by 3 bases and V by 9 bases; bases with no gene match: 4. Per germline, CDR1 MNHNY and CDR2 SVGAGI (reference sequence). This CDR3 has 14 residues. The CDR3 DNA sequence: TGTGCCAGTTCGGGACAGGGGGACAATCAGCCCCAGCATTTT. Its translation is CASSGQGDNQPQHF.

This clone was observed a handful of times. The rearrangement joins TRBV6-6 to TRBJ2-5; a possible D gene is TRBD1 (6 bases). Germline V gene sequence: CDR1 MNHNY, CDR2 SVGAGI (reference sequence). The CDR3 has 15 residues. Trimming stripped 6 bases from V and 4 bases from J, with 18 bases between. The CDR3 bases are TGTGCCAGCAGAGGACAGTCTATGGCGGGAGAGACCCAGTACTTC. Translated, it gives CASRGQSMAGETQYF.

The chain employs TRBV5-1 and TRBJ1-1; D is unclear. The CDR3 totals 15 residues. Deletions cut 0 bases from V and 1 base from J, with 10 bases between. Germline V gene sequence: CDR1 SGHRS, CDR2 YFSETQ. The CDR3 DNA reads as TGCGCCAGCAGCTTGGAGGCGATACCGAACACTGAAGCTTTCTTT. It yields the protein CASSLEAIPNTEAFF.

This sequence joins TRBV2 and TRBJ1-2, with D unresolved. The V and J ends lost 4 bases and 4 bases respectively, with 10 bases between them. Germline-derived CDR1 and CDR2 are SNHLY and FYNNEI. The CDR3 totals 13 residues. CDR3 bases: TGTGCCAGCAGTGCTGGGGTAGCCTATGGCTACACCTTC. This translates into CASSAGVAYGYTF. Full variable domain (outside the CDR3, taken from reference TRBV2 and TRBJ1-2): EPEVTQTPSHQVTQMGQEVILRCVPISNHLYFYWYRQILGQKVEFLVSFYNNEISEKSEIFDDQFSVERPDGSNFTLKIRSTKLEDSAMYFCASSAGVAYGYTFGSGTRLTVV.

The DNA of the CDR3 is TGCAGCGTTGAAAGGGGAGGGGTCACTGAAGCTTTCTTT. It is translated as CSVERGGVTEAFF. The chain uses TRBV29-1 and TRBJ1-1; possible D gene TRBD1, 5 bases. The germline CDR1 and CDR2 sequences are SQVTM and ANQGSEA. The CDR3 extends over 13 amino acids. V shed 2 bases and J shed 4 bases, with 11 bases lying between them. Looking up the rest from reference TRBV29-1 and TRBJ1-1 gives the full variable domain: SAVISQKPSRDICQRGTSLTIQCQVDSQVTMMFWYRQQPGQSLTLIATANQGSEATYESGFVIDKFPISRPNLTFSTLTVSNMSPEDSSIYLCSVERGGVTEAFFGQGTRLTVV.

The chain links TRBV27 to TRBJ1-6; a weak D match, TRBD1 (5 bases). V was trimmed by 2 bases and J by 3 bases, leaving 8 bases between them. CDR3 length: 15 amino acids. Per germline, CDR1 MNHEY and CDR2 SMNVEV (reference sequence). In nucleotides, the CDR3 is TGTGCCAGCAGTTTAGGGACCGACTATAATTCACCCCTCCACTTT. Translating it yields CASSLGTDYNSPLHF.

The rearrangement links TRBV5-1 to TRBJ1-1; D call uncertain. Germline-derived CDR1 and CDR2 are SGHRS and YFSETQ. The CDR3 covers 15 residues. The V end lost 0 bases, the J end lost 1 base, and 10 bases lay between the germline ends. Written as DNA, the CDR3 is TGCGCCAGCAGCTTGGGCGACTTACCGAACACTGAAGCTTTCTTT. This gives the protein CASSLGDLPNTEAFF.

The chain uses TRBV6-5 and TRBJ2-3, with TRBD2 as a possible D gene (6 bases). The CDR3 has 14 amino acids. Germline assignment: CDR1 MNHEY and CDR2 SVGAGI. Between the trimmed V and J ends, which lost 4 bases and 5 bases, there was a span of 13 bases. This chain's CDR3 is CASSLRRVEDTQYF. The DNA for the CDR3 is TGTGCCAGCAGTTTAAGGAGGGTTGAAGATACGCAGTATTTT.